This T cell receptor beta chain was observed in a study of blood T cell repertoires in COVID-19. Across the whole study: Acute and convalescent COVID-19 samples came from the United States, Italy and Spain. PBMCs, B-cell-depleted T cells, or T cells provided the cDNA or gDNA that made up the material.

As handled by the study authors: Reference gene primers were amplified, and this amplification served to estimate nucleated cell counts. Using immunoSEQ multiplex PCR, the repertoire was profiled, and TCRdb retains in-frame clones only, with some absent. The DNA was the basis for D and trimming; V, J and clone size are from that table. The sample includes tens of thousands of clones, over 80% of them seen just once. CDR3 length equals 13 residues. The V end lost 7 bases, the J end lost 4 bases, and 13 bases lay between the germline ends. Germline V gene lookup returns CDR1 MDHEN and CDR2 SYDVKM. This sequence originates from a woman at least 80 years old with active or convalescent COVID-19. Sequencing input: peripheral blood. The chain has TRBV28 and TRBJ1-2; D is uncertain. For the CDR3, the DNA is TGTGCCAGCATACGGGAGATGGGCTATGGCTACACCTTC. This sequence encodes CASIREMGYGYTF.